The T cell receptor (beta chain) described here comes from a study of blood T cell repertoires in COVID-19. At the level of the study: Sites across the United States, Italy and Spain contributed samples from acute and convalescent COVID-19. Sources were T cells, B-cell-depleted T cells, or PBMCs; the material itself was cDNA or gDNA.

CDR3 length: 17 residues. Germline V gives CDR1 SGHNT, CDR2 YENEEA. V was cut by 1 base and J by 0 bases, with 16 bases left in between. Original analysis: Estimated nucleated cell counts came from reference gene primer amplification. Libraries were prepared by immunoSEQ multiplex PCR; TCRdb keeps only in-frame clonotypes and omits some of them. V and J calls plus clone size are reproduced from that table; the DNA served to infer D and trimming. The sample has tens of thousands of clones; about 86% are singletons. The specimen was peripheral blood. The clonotype comes from a woman in her fifties or sixties with acute or convalescent COVID-19. The chain links TRBV11-3 to TRBJ2-7, with D perhaps matching TRBD2 (6 bases). The CDR3 region has the DNA TGTGCCAGCAGCTTAGCAGGATGGCGGGACGACTCCTACGAGCAGTACTTC. Amino acid sequence: CASSLAGWRDDSYEQYF.